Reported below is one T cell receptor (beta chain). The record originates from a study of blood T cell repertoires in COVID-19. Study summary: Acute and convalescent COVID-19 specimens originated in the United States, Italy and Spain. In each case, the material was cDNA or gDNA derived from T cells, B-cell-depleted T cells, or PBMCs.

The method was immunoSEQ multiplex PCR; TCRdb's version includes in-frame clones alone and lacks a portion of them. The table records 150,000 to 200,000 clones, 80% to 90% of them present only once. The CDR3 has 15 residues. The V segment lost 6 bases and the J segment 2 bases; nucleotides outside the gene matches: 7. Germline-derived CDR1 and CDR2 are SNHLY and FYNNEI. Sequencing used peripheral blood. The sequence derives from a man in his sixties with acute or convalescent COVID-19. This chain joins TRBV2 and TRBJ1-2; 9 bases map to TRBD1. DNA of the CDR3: TGTGCCAGCAGCCCACAGGGGGCGGTGAACTATGGCTACACCTTC. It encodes CASSPQGAVNYGYTF.